This T cell receptor beta chain appears in the sequencing data of a study of metastatic and nonmetastatic thyroid tumors. Study at large: The study looked at repertoires side by side in blood and in tumor or nodule tissue from malignant and benign thyroid patients.

Per the original data handling: Building a distant-metastasis classifier for papillary thyroid cancer drew on CDR3 differences across clinicopathological groups. TCRdb reassembled clones from the PCR reads with MiXCR. The V and J calls follow TCRdb's processing rather than the paper's. This table holds tens of thousands of clones, 15% to 20% found once. Whole-study findings and limits: Malignant thyroid tumors reportedly exceeded benign nodules significantly in TCR beta diversity, with the difference appearing in blood and tumor.

All patients were treatment-naive before thyroid surgery. This clone was picked up many times. Its specificity is not known. Trimming stripped 5 bases from V and 0 bases from J, with 9 bases between. In germline, CDR1 is MNHNS, CDR2 SASEGT. The CDR3 totals 14 residues. The gene calls are TRBV6-1 and TRBJ2-3; D gene ambiguous. The sample was blood. The source is a female donor with papillary thyroid cancer or a benign thyroid nodule (not recorded which). Some clones in this sample may be carry-over from other donors' samples. The CDR3 DNA reads TGTGCCAGCAGTTCAAGCGTGAGCACAGATACGCAGTATTTT. Translation: CASSSSVSTDTQYF.